In this sample, the clone carrying this T cell receptor (beta chain) turned up a few times. The PCR had 60 Vbeta and 13 Jbeta primers. Profiling relied on immunoSEQ multiplex PCR, and the TCRdb table lists in-frame clones only, not all of them. This sample has 150,000 or so clones, with roughly 73% found just once. The CDR3 runs to 15 residues. CDR1 is LNHDA and CDR2 is SQIVND in the germline V gene (reference sequence). The V and J ends lost 3 bases and 0 bases respectively, with 9 bases between them. This specimen comes from a study of cytomegalovirus exposure and HLA in healthy donors. Sequences were obtained from PBMCs. V is TRBV19 and J is TRBJ1-3; no clear D gene. This receptor was taken from a man aged 40-49 years in good health and CMV-seronegative. CDR3 nucleotide sequence: TGTGCCAGTAGTATCCCTGGGAGCTCTGGAAACACCATATATTTT. Its translation is CASSIPGSSGNTIYF.